This record looks at one T cell receptor (beta chain) sequence and its context. From germline, CDR1 is LGHDT and CDR2 YNNKEL (reference sequence). V was trimmed by 3 bases and J by 4 bases, leaving 15 bases between them. The CDR3 loop spans 15 amino acids. This entry comes from a study of control samples from healthy donors and cancer patients. Assay: immunoSEQ multiplex PCR; the TCRdb copy retains only in-frame clones and omits some. The table includes about 92,000 clones, 82% detected once. The sequenced sample was blood. The source of this sequence is an older woman in good health. The chain has TRBV3-1 (or the pseudogene TRBV3-2) and TRBJ1-1, with a weak D call TRBD1 (5 bases). CDR3 DNA sequence: TGTGCCAGCAGCCATGGTGGGGGTCTGGGCACTGAAGCTTTCTTT. Its protein product is CASSHGGGLGTEAFF.